Below, one T cell receptor (beta chain) is given with its context. CDR3 length: 16 residues. In germline, CDR1 is MNHNS, CDR2 SASEGT. Trimming stripped 4 bases from V and 1 base from J, with 11 bases between. Random hexamers were used to reverse transcribe an amount of about 0.5 to 1 ug RNA. With immunoSEQ multiplex PCR, TCR beta CDR3 was amplified across 54 Vbeta and 13 Jbeta. TCRdb processed the immunoSEQ multiplex PCR reads anew with MiXCR; each CDR3 protein has one entry. The sample carries 200,000 or so distinct CDR3 sequences, about 96% recorded once. This record belongs to a study of CD8 T cells in Susac syndrome. Control patients had untreated stable or active relapsing-remitting multiple sclerosis by revised McDonald criteria. Negative isolation was used for CD8+ and CD4+ T cells, and FACS enrichment was applied to TEMRA cells.

This receptor was identified in a human donor with multiple sclerosis. The source material was CD4+ T cells from PBMCs. The chain has TRBV6-1 and TRBJ2-6; possibly TRBD1 for D (6 bases). CDR3 DNA sequence: TGTGCCAGCAGTGCGCAGGGGCTATCTGGGGCCAACGTCCTGACTTTC. As protein: CASSAQGLSGANVLTF.